This TCR beta chain appears in the sequencing data of a study of cytomegalovirus exposure and HLA in healthy donors. Study findings and constraints: Later analysis identified a missense DCLRE1C variant that was linked to TCR beta V- and J-gene trimming. Being productive about 90% or about 30% of the time was typical of most TCR beta V segments in an earlier analysis. In vitro testing confirmed three CMV-associated chains as specific for CMV antigens. Most TCRs appeared rarely, but some public TCRs recurred in many donors.

The PCR ran on 60 Vbeta and 13 Jbeta primers. Clones were sequenced by immunoSEQ multiplex PCR, and TCRdb holds only the in-frame ones, with some missing. Of some 130,000 clones in the sample, 70% to 80% were seen once. Germline V gene data show CDR1 as SGDLS and CDR2 as YYNGEE. Trimming removed 1 base from V and 5 bases from J, with 7 bases in between. This CDR3 is 13 amino acids long. With regard to this clone: Its specificity is not known.

Sequencing input: PBMCs. This chain joins TRBV9 and TRBJ1-5, with D maybe TRBD1 (5 bases). The TCR was taken from a man aged 35 to 55 in good health and CMV-seropositive. CDR3: CASSVQGDQPQHF. The CDR3 nucleotides read TGTGCCAGCAGCGTACAGGGCGATCAGCCCCAGCATTTT.